One sample yielded the 3 T cell receptor beta chains listed below, sequenced in a study of blood T cell repertoires in COVID-19. Repertoires were generated with immunoSEQ multiplex PCR, while TCRdb's copy carries only in-frame clones and drops some. This table has approximately 180,000 clones, 80% to 90% appearing once. Material: peripheral blood. These receptors all come from a woman of 80 years or more with COVID-19, enrolled during active disease.

The chain links TRBV5-4 to TRBJ2-2, with D maybe TRBD1 (5 bases). Between the trimmed V and J ends, which lost 2 bases and 4 bases, there was a span of 12 bases. The germline V gene has CDR1 SGHNT and CDR2 YYREEE (reference sequence). The CDR3 contains 15 residues. CDR3 sequence: CASSLGEYGTGELFF. The CDR3 DNA reads as TGTGCCAGCAGCTTAGGGGAATACGGCACCGGGGAGCTGTTTTTT.

The CDR3 DNA reads as TGTGCCAGCAGTGTGACAGGGTTCGGCTATGGCTACACCTTC. Residues: CASSVTGFGYGYTF. The chain recombines TRBV27 with TRBJ1-2; 7 bases match TRBD1. CDR1 is MNHEY and CDR2 is SMNVEV in the germline V gene (reference sequence). The CDR3 loop spans 14 amino acids. The J segment lost 4 bases and the V segment lost 5 bases, leaving 7 bases of the junction unmatched.

This chain connects TRBV2 to TRBJ2-1; 7 bases are shared with TRBD2. V was pared by 6 bases and J by 0 bases, with 5 bases of the junction left unmatched. Germline V gives CDR1 SNHLY, CDR2 FYNNEI. The CDR3 is made up of 15 amino acids. The CDR3 sequence is CASRGGTGSYNEQFF. The CDR3 DNA reads as TGTGCCAGCAGGGGGGGGACGGGCTCCTACAATGAGCAGTTCTTC.